This TCR beta chain is drawn from a study of blood T cell repertoires in COVID-19 (dated by TCRdb to about 2020). Background for the entire study: Samples covering the acute and convalescent phases of COVID-19 were provided by collaborators in the United States, Italy and Spain. The prospective study material was composed of cDNA or gDNA derived from T cells, B-cell-depleted T cells, or PBMCs. The sample metadata nearly always contained a de-identified subject ID, COVID-19 status, age in years and sex. The repertoires were released in a freely available public database intended as a resource for research on the immune response to SARS-CoV-2. Where available, HLA class I and class II types were taken from metadata supplied by the sample provider and were not determined by assay-based typing. Subjects who had been exposed to COVID-19, were actively infected with it, or had recovered from it provided the deeply sampled blood TCRbeta repertoires that made up the dataset. Samples were obtained from the ongoing ImmuneRACE study (first 160 participants) and from about 1,300 subjects provided by 6 global collaborators. The full study reports these points: How much clinical and demographic metadata was included differed by source and by participant, and the metadata was provided uncurated.

TCRbeta CDR3 regions were amplified from genomic DNA using the immunoSEQ Assay, a bias-controlled multiplex PCR. Turning to the authors' computational methods: The number of nucleated cells in each sample was estimated by amplification of reference gene primers within the assay. To quantify the absolute abundance of each unique TCRbeta CDR3 rearrangement, sequence reads were collapsed and filtered. For each sample, productive Simpson clonality was calculated by taking the square root of Simpson's diversity index across productive rearrangements. Drawn from immuneACCESS, this table holds only the in-frame rearrangements with V and J called that TCRdb kept. Clones are partly lost; checked studies trace under half to an unresolved V gene and leave the rest unexplained. That table supplies the V and J calls and clone size; D and trimming were determined from the DNA. The sample table contains about 180,000 clones; only one count was recorded for roughly 81% of them. The ten largest clones represent about 11% of the sample.

CDR1 and CDR2, looked up from the germline V gene (reference sequence), are SGHNT and YYREEE. The CDR3 runs 14 amino acids, cysteine and phenylalanine included. Only the CDR3 region is kept as DNA, spanning 42 bases read in frame from base 1. At the junction V is shortened by 5 bases and J by 2 bases, with 13 bases in between. One collaborating source in Seattle enrolled patients during active infection and followed them longitudinally through the course of disease. Each collaborating institution followed its own protocols to collect whole blood in K2EDTA tubes. For TCRbeta analysis, collaborators shipped samples in one of three forms: frozen whole blood, isolated PBMCs, or DNA extracted from either of those sample types. For this clone: Its antigen is not yet known. Per-nucleotide qualities are absent, and no much larger clonotype sits a single base away.

The specimen was peripheral blood. This chain is built from TRBV5-4 and TRBJ2-5; the D gene cannot be resolved reliably. The TCR was taken from an elderly woman with COVID-19, enrolled during active disease. The CDR3 region: CASSLGRLQETQYF. In nucleotide form, the sequence is TGTGCCAGCAGTCTTGGTCGACTTCAAGAGACCCAGTACTTC.